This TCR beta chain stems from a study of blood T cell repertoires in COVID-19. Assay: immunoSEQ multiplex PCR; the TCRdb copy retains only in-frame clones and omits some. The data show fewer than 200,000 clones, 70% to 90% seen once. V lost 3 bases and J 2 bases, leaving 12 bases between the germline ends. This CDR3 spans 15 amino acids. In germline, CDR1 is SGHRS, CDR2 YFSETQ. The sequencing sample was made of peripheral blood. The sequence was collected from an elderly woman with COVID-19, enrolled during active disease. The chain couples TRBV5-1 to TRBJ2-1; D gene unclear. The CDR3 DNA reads TGCGCCAGCAGCTCGGATAACCAGGCCTACAATGAGCAGTTCTTC. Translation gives CASSSDNQAYNEQFF.